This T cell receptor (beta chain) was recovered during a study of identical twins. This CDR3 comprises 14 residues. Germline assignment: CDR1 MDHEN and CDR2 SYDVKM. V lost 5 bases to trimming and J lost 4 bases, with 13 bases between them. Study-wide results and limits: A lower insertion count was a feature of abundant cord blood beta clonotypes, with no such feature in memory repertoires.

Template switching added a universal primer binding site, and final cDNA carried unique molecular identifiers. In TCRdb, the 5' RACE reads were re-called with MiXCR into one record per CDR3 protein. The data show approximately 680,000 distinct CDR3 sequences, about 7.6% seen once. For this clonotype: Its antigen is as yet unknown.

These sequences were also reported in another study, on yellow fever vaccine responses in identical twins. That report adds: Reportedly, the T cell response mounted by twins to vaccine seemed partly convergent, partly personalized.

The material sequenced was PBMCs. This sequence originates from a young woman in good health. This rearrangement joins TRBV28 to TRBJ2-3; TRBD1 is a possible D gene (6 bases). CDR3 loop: CASSPGQFSDTQYF. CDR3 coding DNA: TGTGCCAGCAGTCCAGGACAGTTCTCAGATACGCAGTATTTT.